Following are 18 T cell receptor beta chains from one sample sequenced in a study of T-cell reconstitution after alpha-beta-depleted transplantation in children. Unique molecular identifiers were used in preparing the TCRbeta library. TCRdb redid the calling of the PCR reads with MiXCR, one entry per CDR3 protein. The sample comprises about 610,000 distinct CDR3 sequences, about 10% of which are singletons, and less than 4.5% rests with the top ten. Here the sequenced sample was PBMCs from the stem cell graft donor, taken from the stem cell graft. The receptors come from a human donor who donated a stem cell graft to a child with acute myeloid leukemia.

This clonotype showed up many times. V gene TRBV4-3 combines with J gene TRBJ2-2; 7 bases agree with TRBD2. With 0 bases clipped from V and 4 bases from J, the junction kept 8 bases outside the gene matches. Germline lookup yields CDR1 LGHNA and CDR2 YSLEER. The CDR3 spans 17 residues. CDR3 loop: CASSQDVGGRTTGELFF. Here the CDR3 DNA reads TGCGCCAGCAGCCAAGATGTAGGCGGGAGAACCACCGGGGAGCTGTTTTTT.

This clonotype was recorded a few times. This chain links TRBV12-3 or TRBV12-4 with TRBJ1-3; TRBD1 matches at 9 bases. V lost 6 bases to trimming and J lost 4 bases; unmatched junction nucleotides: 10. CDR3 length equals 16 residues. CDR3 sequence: CASREAGTGHGNTIYF. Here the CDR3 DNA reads TGTGCCAGCAGGGAAGCCGGGACAGGGCACGGAAACACCATATATTTT.

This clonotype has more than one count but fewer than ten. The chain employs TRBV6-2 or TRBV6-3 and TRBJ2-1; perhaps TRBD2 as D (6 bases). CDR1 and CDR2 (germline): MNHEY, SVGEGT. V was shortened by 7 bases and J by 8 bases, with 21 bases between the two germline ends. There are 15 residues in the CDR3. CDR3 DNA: TGTGCCAGCATCCCAGAGGGACTGCTTTTGGATGAGCAGTTCTTC. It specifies CASIPEGLLLDEQFF.

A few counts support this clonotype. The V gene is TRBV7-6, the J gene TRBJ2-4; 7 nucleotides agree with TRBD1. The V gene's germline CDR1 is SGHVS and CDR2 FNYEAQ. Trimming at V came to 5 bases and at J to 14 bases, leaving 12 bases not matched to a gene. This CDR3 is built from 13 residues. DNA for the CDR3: TGTGCCAGCAGCACAGAGCTAGGGGGCCTAGAGTACTTC. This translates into CASSTELGGLEYF.

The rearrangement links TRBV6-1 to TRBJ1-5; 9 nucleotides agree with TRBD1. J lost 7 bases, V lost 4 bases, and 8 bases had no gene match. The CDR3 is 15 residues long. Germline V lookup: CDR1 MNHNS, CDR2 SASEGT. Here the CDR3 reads CASSVQGAHGQPQHF. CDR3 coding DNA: TGTGCCAGCAGTGTACAGGGGGCGCACGGGCAGCCCCAGCATTTT.

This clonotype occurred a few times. This CDR3 reads CASSADAGGISYEQYF. CDR3 nucleotides: TGTGCCAGCAGCGCGGACGCGGGAGGGATCTCCTACGAGCAGTACTTC. The chain combines TRBV9 with TRBJ2-7; 9 bases agree with TRBD2. The CDR3 totals 16 residues. The V and J ends lost 3 bases and 0 bases, in that order; junction bases with no gene match: 7. The V gene's germline CDR1 is SGDLS and CDR2 YYNGEE.

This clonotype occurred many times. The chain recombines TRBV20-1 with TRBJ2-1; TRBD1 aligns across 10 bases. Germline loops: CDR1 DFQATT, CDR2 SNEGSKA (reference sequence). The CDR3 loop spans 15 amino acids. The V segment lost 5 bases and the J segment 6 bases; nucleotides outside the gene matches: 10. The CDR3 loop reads CSALTGTGDRNEQFF. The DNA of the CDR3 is TGCAGTGCTTTAACCGGGACAGGGGATCGCAATGAGCAGTTCTTC.

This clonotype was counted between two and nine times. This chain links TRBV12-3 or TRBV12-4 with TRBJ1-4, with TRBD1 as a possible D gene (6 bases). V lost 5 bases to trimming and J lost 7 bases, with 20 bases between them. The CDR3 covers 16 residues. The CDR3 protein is CASSPTRQVSGEKLFF. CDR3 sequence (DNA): TGTGCCAGCAGTCCCACAAGACAGGTTTCGGGTGAAAAACTGTTTTTT.

CDR3 sequence reads: CASSTRTSGTSYNEQFF. The CDR3 DNA reads TGTGCCAGCAGTACCAGGACTAGCGGAACCTCCTACAATGAGCAGTTCTTC. V is TRBV27 and J is TRBJ2-1; 10 bases agree with TRBD2. Looked up from germline, CDR1 is MNHEY and CDR2 is SMNVEV (reference sequence). The CDR3 is 17 amino acids. The V segment lost 5 bases and the J segment 0 bases; nucleotides outside the gene matches: 7.

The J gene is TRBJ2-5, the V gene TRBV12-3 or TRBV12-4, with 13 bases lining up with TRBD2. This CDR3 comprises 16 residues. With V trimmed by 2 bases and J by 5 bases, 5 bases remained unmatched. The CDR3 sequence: CASSLRTSGSRETQYF. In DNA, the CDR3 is TGTGCCAGCAGTTTAAGGACTAGCGGGAGTCGGGAGACCCAGTACTTC.

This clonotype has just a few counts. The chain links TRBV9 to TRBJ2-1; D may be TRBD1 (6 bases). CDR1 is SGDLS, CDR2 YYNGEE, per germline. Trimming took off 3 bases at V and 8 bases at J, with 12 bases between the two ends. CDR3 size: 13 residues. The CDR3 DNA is TGTGCCAGCAGCGGGGATGAGGGGGATGAGCAGTTCTTC. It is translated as CASSGDEGDEQFF.

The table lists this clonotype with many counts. CDR3 in amino acids: CASSKRTGRSEKLFF. In nucleotides, the CDR3 is TGTGCCAGCAGTAAGCGGACAGGTCGAAGTGAAAAACTGTTTTTT. The chain carries TRBV12-3 or TRBV12-4 and TRBJ1-4, with 7 nucleotides matching TRBD1. V gave up 5 bases and J gave up 7 bases; unmatched junction bases: 10. This CDR3 has 15 amino acids.

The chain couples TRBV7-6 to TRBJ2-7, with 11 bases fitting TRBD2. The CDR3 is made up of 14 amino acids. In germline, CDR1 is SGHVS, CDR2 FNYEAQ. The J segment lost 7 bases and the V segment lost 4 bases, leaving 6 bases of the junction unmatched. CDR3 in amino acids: CASSSLAGAGEQYF. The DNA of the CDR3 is TGTGCCAGCAGCTCACTAGCGGGAGCAGGGGAGCAGTACTTC.

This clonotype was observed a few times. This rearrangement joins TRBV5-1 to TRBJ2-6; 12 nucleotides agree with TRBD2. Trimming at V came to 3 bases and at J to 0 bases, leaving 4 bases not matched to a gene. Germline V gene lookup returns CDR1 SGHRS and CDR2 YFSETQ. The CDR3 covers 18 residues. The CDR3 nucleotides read TGCGCCAGCAGCTCCTGGACTAGCGGGACCTCTGGGGCCAACGTCCTGACTTTC. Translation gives CASSSWTSGTSGANVLTF.

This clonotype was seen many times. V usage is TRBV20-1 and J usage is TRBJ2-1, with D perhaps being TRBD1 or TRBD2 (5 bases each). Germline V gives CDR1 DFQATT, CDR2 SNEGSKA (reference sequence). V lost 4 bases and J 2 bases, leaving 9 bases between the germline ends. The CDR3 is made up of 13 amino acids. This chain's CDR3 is CSATGTTYNEQFF. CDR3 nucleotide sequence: TGCAGTGCTACCGGGACCACCTACAATGAGCAGTTCTTC.

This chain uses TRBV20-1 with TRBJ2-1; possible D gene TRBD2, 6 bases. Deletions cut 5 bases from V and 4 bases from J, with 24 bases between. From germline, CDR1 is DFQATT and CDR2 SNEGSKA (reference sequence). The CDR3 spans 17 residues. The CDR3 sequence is CSAWAQVPGVMYNEQFF. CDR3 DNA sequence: TGCAGTGCTTGGGCCCAGGTACCGGGAGTCATGTACAATGAGCAGTTCTTC.

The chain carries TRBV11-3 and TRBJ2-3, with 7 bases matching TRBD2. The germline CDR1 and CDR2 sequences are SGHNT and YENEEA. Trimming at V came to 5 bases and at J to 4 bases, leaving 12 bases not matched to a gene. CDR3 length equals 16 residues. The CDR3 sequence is CASSTRARGVADTQYF. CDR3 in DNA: TGTGCCAGCAGCACGAGGGCCCGGGGGGTCGCAGATACGCAGTATTTT.

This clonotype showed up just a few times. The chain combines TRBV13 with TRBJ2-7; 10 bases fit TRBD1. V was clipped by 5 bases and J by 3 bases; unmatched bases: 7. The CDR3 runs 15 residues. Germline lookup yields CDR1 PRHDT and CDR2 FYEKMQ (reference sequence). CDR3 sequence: CASSTRTGGYYEQYF. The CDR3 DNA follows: TGTGCCAGCAGCACTCGGACAGGGGGGTACTACGAGCAGTACTTC.